The next 14 T cell receptor beta chains were all read from a single sample in a study of lymphopenia after photon versus proton radiotherapy (dated by TCRdb to between 2018 and 2021). The library relied on the immunoSEQ multiplex PCR assay. What TCRdb holds here is the immuneACCESS table cut down to in-frame rearrangements. Part of the clones is not present; checked against another copy, under half of the missing clones reflect an unresolved V gene, and the others are unexplained. In all, the sample holds about 160,000 clones, and approximately 91% of those were seen once. In total, the top ten clones hold about 4.4% of the sample. The material sequenced was peripheral blood, taken from a patient treated with photon-based radiotherapy. These receptors were collected from a man aged 50 to 60 with gastric cancer.

The chain recombines TRBV5-1 with TRBJ1-5, with D possibly matching TRBD1 (6 bases). Trimming removed 2 bases from V and 5 bases from J, with 11 bases in between. This CDR3 is built from 14 residues. Germline CDR1 is SGHRS and CDR2 is YFSETQ. Written as DNA, the CDR3 is TGCGCCAGCAGCTTTTTGGGGGGCGATCAGCCCCAGCATTTT. Translation: CASSFLGGDQPQHF.

Here the CDR3 DNA reads TGTGCCAGCAGCTTTGACAGGGGAAGTGAGCAGTTCTTC. As protein: CASSFDRGSEQFF. The gene calls are TRBV7-6 and TRBJ2-1, with 8 positions matching TRBD1. This CDR3 has 13 residues. J was trimmed by 9 bases and V by 3 bases; bases with no gene match: 4. CDR1 and CDR2 from the germline V gene are SGHVS and FNYEAQ. The whole variable domain, remainder taken from reference TRBV7-6 and TRBJ2-1, is GAGVSQSPRYKVTKRGQDVALRCDPISGHVSLYWYRQALGQGPEFLTYFNYEAQQDKSGLPNDRFSAERPEGSISTLTIQRTEQRDSAMYRCASSFDRGSEQFFGPGTRLTVL.

This chain connects TRBV2 to TRBJ2-7; no firm D call. The V gene's germline CDR1 is SNHLY and CDR2 FYNNEI. There are 14 residues in the CDR3. V was clipped by 7 bases and J by 0 bases, with 13 bases between them. The CDR3 protein is CASISDPSSYEQYF. CDR3 DNA: TGTGCCAGCATCTCGGATCCGAGCTCCTACGAGCAGTACTTC.

This rearrangement joins TRBV7-2 to TRBJ2-6; 9 nucleotides match TRBD1. CDR1 SGHTA and CDR2 FQGNSA come from the germline V gene. Trimming removed 4 bases from V and 2 bases from J; junction bases left unmatched: 9. This CDR3 has 18 amino acids. The CDR3 DNA follows: TGTGCCAGCAGCTCGCCGGGACAGGGATCCCCTGGGGCCAACGTCCTGACTTTC. The encoded protein is CASSSPGQGSPGANVLTF. Full variable domain (outside the CDR3, taken from reference TRBV7-2 and TRBJ2-6): GAGVSQSPSNKVTEKGKDVELRCDPISGHTALYWYRQSLGQGLEFLIYFQGNSAPDKSGLPSDRFSAERTGGSVSTLTIQRTQQEDSAVYLCASSSPGQGSPGANVLTFGAGSRLTVL.

This clone was counted only a few times. The CDR3 bases are TGTGCCAGCATTGACAGGGATCGGGAAGAGACCCAGTACTTC. Amino acid sequence: CASIDRDREETQYF. This chain connects TRBV6-5 to TRBJ2-5; 7 bases fit TRBD1. The CDR3 runs to 14 residues. The ends lost 7 bases at V and 3 bases at J; junction bases unmatched: 8. Germline V gene data show CDR1 as MNHEY and CDR2 as SVGAGI.

This rearrangement joins TRBV5-1 to TRBJ2-7; D possibly corresponds to TRBD1 (6 bases). Germline V gives CDR1 SGHRS, CDR2 YFSETQ. The CDR3 is made up of 15 amino acids. Trimming took off 4 bases at V and 2 bases at J, with 16 bases between the two ends. CDR3 amino acids: CASSPEGTPAYEQYF. The CDR3 DNA follows: TGCGCCAGCAGCCCCGAGGGGACACCCGCCTACGAGCAGTACTTC.

This clone appeared once. The gene calls are TRBV2 and TRBJ2-5, with 9 bases fitting TRBD1. Germline loops: CDR1 SNHLY, CDR2 FYNNEI. This CDR3 has 14 amino acids. V was pared by 6 bases and J by 4 bases, with 6 bases of the junction left unmatched. CDR3 protein: CASRVGTGRETQYF. CDR3 coding DNA: TGTGCCAGCAGGGTAGGGACAGGGCGAGAGACCCAGTACTTC. Full variable domain (missing parts from reference TRBV2 and TRBJ2-5): EPEVTQTPSHQVTQMGQEVILRCVPISNHLYFYWYRQILGQKVEFLVSFYNNEISEKSEIFDDQFSVERPDGSNFTLKIRSTKLEDSAMYFCASRVGTGRETQYFGPGTRLLVL.

J is TRBJ1-2 and V is TRBV6-1; TRBD1 matches at 10 bases. This CDR3 is built from 13 residues. Germline values: CDR1 MNHNS, CDR2 SASEGT. The V and J ends lost 7 bases and 7 bases, in that order; junction bases with no gene match: 6. The CDR3 loop reads CASTPGQGSGYTF. The CDR3 coding sequence is TGTGCCAGCACCCCGGGACAGGGGTCTGGCTACACCTTC.

The rearrangement joins TRBV11-2 to TRBJ2-5; TRBD2 matches 15 bases. CDR1 is SGHAT, CDR2 FQNNGV, per germline. The CDR3 consists of 17 residues. Unmatched junction bases numbered 5, after V lost 2 bases and J lost 4 bases. The CDR3 region is CASSLLGLAGGGETQYF. The DNA for the CDR3 is TGTGCCAGCAGCTTACTGGGACTAGCGGGAGGAGGAGAGACCCAGTACTTC.

The chain uses TRBV19 and TRBJ1-1, with a weak D call TRBD1 (5 bases). Trimming shortened V by 3 bases and J by 1 base, and 9 bases separated the two germline ends. Germline CDR1 is LNHDA and CDR2 is SQIVND (reference sequence). The CDR3 runs to 14 residues. DNA of the CDR3: TGTGCCAGTAGTATCTGGACACCGAACACTGAAGCTTTCTTT. This sequence encodes CASSIWTPNTEAFF.

The CDR3 coding sequence is TGTGCCAGCAGCTTTTCTAAGGCGGGGTACAATGAGCAGTTCTTC. Encoded protein: CASSFSKAGYNEQFF. J is TRBJ2-1 and V is TRBV7-2, with D tentatively TRBD2 (6 bases). V shed 3 bases and J shed 4 bases, with 13 bases lying between them. The CDR3 runs 15 residues. Germline V gene sequence: CDR1 SGHTA, CDR2 FQGNSA. The full variable domain, in which reference TRBV7-2 and TRBJ2-1 provide the parts outside the CDR3, is GAGVSQSPSNKVTEKGKDVELRCDPISGHTALYWYRQSLGQGLEFLIYFQGNSAPDKSGLPSDRFSAERTGGSVSTLTIQRTQQEDSAVYLCASSFSKAGYNEQFFGPGTRLTVL.

CDR3 protein: CASRPTARDTQYF. The CDR3 bases are TGCGCCAGCAGGCCTACTGCCCGGGATACGCAGTATTTT. The chain employs TRBV5-1 and TRBJ2-3; D is unresolved. V shed 5 bases and J shed 6 bases, with 13 bases lying between them. The CDR3 runs to 13 residues. CDR1 SGHRS and CDR2 YFSETQ come from the germline V gene.

The rearrangement links TRBV7-6 to TRBJ2-1, with D hard to call. V lost 5 bases to trimming and J lost 8 bases, with 10 bases between them. CDR1 is SGHVS, CDR2 FNYEAQ, per germline. This CDR3 is 12 amino acids long. CDR3 in DNA: TGTGCCAGCAGCCCTCGGAGCCATGAGCAGTTCTTC. It specifies CASSPRSHEQFF. The whole variable domain, remainder taken from reference TRBV7-6 and TRBJ2-1, is GAGVSQSPRYKVTKRGQDVALRCDPISGHVSLYWYRQALGQGPEFLTYFNYEAQQDKSGLPNDRFSAERPEGSISTLTIQRTEQRDSAMYRCASSPRSHEQFFGPGTRLTVL.

CDR3: CASSPGLAGPNEQFF. The CDR3 DNA reads TGTGCCAGCAGTCCGGGACTAGCGGGGCCCAATGAGCAGTTCTTC. The chain has TRBV11-3 and TRBJ2-1, with 13 positions matching TRBD2. The CDR3 consists of 15 residues. The V and J ends lost 6 bases and 6 bases, in that order; junction bases with no gene match: 5. Germline loops: CDR1 SGHNT, CDR2 YENEEA. Full variable domain (outside the CDR3, taken from reference TRBV11-3 and TRBJ2-1): EAGVVQSPRYKIIEKKQPVAFWCNPISGHNTLYWYLQNLGQGPELLIRYENEEAVDDSQLPKDRFSAERLKGVDSTLKIQPAELGDSAVYLCASSPGLAGPNEQFFGPGTRLTVL.